These 26 T cell receptor beta chains originate from one sample sequenced in a study of cytomegalovirus exposure and HLA in healthy donors. Amplification used 60 Vbeta primers and 13 Jbeta primers. The method was immunoSEQ multiplex PCR; TCRdb's version includes in-frame clones alone and lacks a portion of them. The data contain about 180,000 clones, 60% to 85% of them singletons. Material: PBMCs. All receptors come from a man in his forties or fifties in good health and CMV-seronegative.

V and J are TRBV7-2 and TRBJ1-1, with TRBD1 matching 7 bases. From germline, CDR1 is SGHTA and CDR2 FQGNSA. The CDR3 spans 16 residues. Losses at the gene ends were 5 bases for V and 3 bases for J; bases not matched to a gene: 12. The CDR3 bases are TGTGCCAGCAGCCCCCTTTCTGGCAGGGGGGACACTGAAGCTTTCTTT. It codes for CASSPLSGRGDTEAFF.

This rearrangement joins TRBV9 to TRBJ2-1; possibly TRBD1 for D (5 bases). V was shortened by 2 bases and J by 9 bases, with 15 bases between the two germline ends. The CDR3 spans 14 residues. The V gene's germline CDR1 is SGDLS and CDR2 YYNGEE. CDR3: CASSVVVDIGEQFF. CDR3 coding DNA: TGTGCCAGCAGCGTGGTAGTGGACATAGGTGAGCAGTTCTTC.

CDR3 sequence: CASSLWGGGNTEAFF. The CDR3 region has the DNA TGTGCCAGCAGCTTATGGGGGGGAGGAAACACTGAAGCTTTCTTT. V and J are TRBV11-2 and TRBJ1-1, with D perhaps matching TRBD1 (5 bases). CDR1 is SGHAT, CDR2 FQNNGV, per germline. V lost 2 bases and J 2 bases, leaving 12 bases between the germline ends. CDR3 size: 15 residues.

This chain joins TRBV5-5 and TRBJ1-2; tentatively, D is TRBD1 (5 bases). V was shortened by 7 bases and J by 8 bases, with 15 bases between the two germline ends. CDR3 length equals 12 residues. Germline CDR1 reads SGHKS; CDR2 reads YYEKEE (reference sequence). Written as DNA, the CDR3 is TGTGCCAGCGCTTTGGGGGAGGGAGGCTACACCTTC. It translates to CASALGEGGYTF.

The genes are TRBV6-1 and TRBJ1-5; D is unresolved. This CDR3 contains 14 residues. Trimming pared 0 bases from V and 4 bases from J, leaving 7 bases between. The germline V gene encodes CDR1 MNHNS and CDR2 SASEGT. The CDR3 DNA is TGTGCCAGCAGTGAAGCTCCCCAAAATCAGCCCCAGCATTTT. Its protein is CASSEAPQNQPQHF.

This clone was seen only once. V and J are TRBV5-1 and TRBJ2-1, with TRBD2 identical over 7 bases. CDR3 size: 16 residues. CDR1 and CDR2 (germline): SGHRS, YFSETQ. V dropped 0 bases and J dropped 5; count of bases not matched to a gene: 8. Here the CDR3 reads CASSLGLADPHNEQFF. The CDR3 nucleotides are TGCGCCAGCAGCTTGGGGCTAGCGGACCCTCACAATGAGCAGTTCTTC.

The rearrangement uses TRBV25-1 and TRBJ1-1; the match to TRBD1 covers 8 bases. Germline-derived CDR1 and CDR2 are MGHDK and SYGVNS. V trimming: 6 bases; J trimming: 7 bases; junction bases outside the gene matches: 7. The CDR3 consists of 13 residues. CDR3 protein: CASSPGQGGEAFF. CDR3 nucleotide sequence: TGTGCCAGCAGCCCAGGACAGGGAGGTGAAGCTTTCTTT.

V is TRBV19 and J is TRBJ2-3; 9 bases are shared with TRBD1. The V gene's germline CDR1 is LNHDA and CDR2 SQIVND (reference sequence). Trimming removed 5 bases from V and 6 bases from J; junction bases left unmatched: 15. This CDR3 has 17 amino acids. The CDR3 region is CASSAGDREGSWDTQYF. The CDR3, as DNA: TGTGCCAGTAGTGCCGGGGACAGGGAGGGGAGTTGGGATACGCAGTATTTT.

This chain uses TRBV6-5 with TRBJ1-3; the D gene is possibly TRBD1 (5 bases). Germline lookup yields CDR1 MNHEY and CDR2 SVGAGI. Trimming left V 10 bases short and J 0 bases short, with 13 bases between. The CDR3 consists of 14 residues. The CDR3 DNA reads as TGTGCCACCCTAGGGGCAACCTCTGGAAACACCATATATTTT. This encodes CATLGATSGNTIYF.

This clone was counted a single time. The chain links TRBV6-1 to TRBJ2-1; no reliable D call. The CDR3 spans 14 residues. Germline V CDR1 and CDR2: MNHNS, SASEGT. Trimming took 0 bases from V and 6 from J, leaving 9 bases between them. CDR3 loop: CASSEAPLLNEQFF. The CDR3 nucleotides are TGTGCCAGCAGTGAAGCGCCCTTACTCAATGAGCAGTTCTTC.

About this clone: In the same sample, other DNA sequences code for this CDR3. The chain couples TRBV30 to TRBJ1-5; a possible D gene is TRBD1 (5 bases). Per germline, CDR1 GTSNPN and CDR2 SVGIG (reference sequence). This CDR3 has 13 residues. V lost 1 base and J lost 2, with 6 bases in between. The CDR3 sequence is CAWSGGGNQPQHF. CDR3 coding DNA: TGTGCCTGGAGTGGGGGGGGCAATCAGCCCCAGCATTTT.

The chain uses TRBV6-6 and TRBJ1-5; TRBD1 aligns across 9 bases. The CDR3 runs to 15 residues. V was pared by 8 bases and J by 5 bases, with 10 bases of the junction left unmatched. The germline V gene encodes CDR1 MNHNY and CDR2 SVGAGI (reference sequence). Here the CDR3 reads CASEYRGRVDQPQHF. The CDR3 DNA reads as TGTGCCAGCGAATACAGGGGGCGCGTAGATCAGCCCCAGCATTTT.

This chain uses TRBV21-1 with TRBJ2-3; TRBD2 reflects the table's D call only, with no check against the DNA. TRBV21-1 is flagged as a pseudogene. The CDR3 is 18 amino acids. The CDR3 sequence is CASSKVSGSWPGTDTQYF. The CDR3 DNA follows: TGTGCCAGCAGCAAAGTAAGCGGGAGCTGGCCGGGCACAGATACGCAGTATTTT.

This sequence joins TRBV27 and TRBJ2-3; 9 nucleotides match TRBD2. V gave up 4 bases and J gave up 4 bases; unmatched junction bases: 15. The CDR3 totals 18 residues. In germline, CDR1 is MNHEY, CDR2 SMNVEV (reference sequence). The CDR3 DNA reads TGTGCCAGCAGTTATCCTTCAGGGCTAGCGGGGAAGCCAGATACGCAGTATTTT. Encoded protein: CASSYPSGLAGKPDTQYF.

CDR3 sequence reads: CASSHTSYRQDTQYF. As DNA, the CDR3 is TGCGCCAGCAGCCATACGTCGTACAGGCAAGATACGCAGTATTTT. The chain employs TRBV5-1 and TRBJ2-3; a weak D match, TRBD1 (5 bases). Germline CDR1 and CDR2: SGHRS and YFSETQ. CDR3 length: 15 residues. Between the trimmed V and J ends, which lost 4 bases and 5 bases, there was a span of 17 bases.

V is TRBV9 and J is TRBJ1-2, with TRBD1 matching over 7 bases. Germline V CDR1 and CDR2: SGDLS, YYNGEE. The V gene end was trimmed by 2 bases and the J gene end by 10 bases; junction bases not matched to a gene: 8. The CDR3 is 13 amino acids. The CDR3: CASSVWRQGDYTF. CDR3 nucleotide sequence: TGTGCCAGCAGCGTTTGGAGACAGGGTGACTACACCTTC.

The chain couples TRBV7-9 to TRBJ1-2, with 7 nucleotides matching TRBD1. Germline assignment: CDR1 SEHNR and CDR2 FQNEAQ (reference sequence). The ends lost 5 bases at V and 3 bases at J; junction bases unmatched: 9. The CDR3 sequence is 15 residues long. In nucleotides, the CDR3 is TGTGCCAGCAGCCTCCCGAGGGGGCTTGACTATGGCTACACCTTC. It codes for CASSLPRGLDYGYTF.

The chain employs TRBV7-7 and TRBJ2-3; 16 bases are shared with TRBD2. Trimming at V came to 5 bases and at J to 5 bases, leaving 7 bases not matched to a gene. The CDR3 is made up of 17 amino acids. Germline assignment: CDR1 SSHAT and CDR2 FNYEAQ (reference sequence). The DNA of the CDR3 is TGTGCCAGCAGCCCCGGGACTAGCGGGAGGGGAGGAGATACGCAGTATTTT. It yields the protein CASSPGTSGRGGDTQYF.

The CDR3 region is CASSSGEFTGNTIYF. DNA for the CDR3: TGTGCCAGCAGCTCCGGGGAGTTTACTGGAAACACCATATATTTT. V gene TRBV7-6 combines with J gene TRBJ1-3; D not certain. There are 15 residues in the CDR3. CDR1 is SGHVS and CDR2 is FNYEAQ in the germline V gene. Between the trimmed V and J ends, which lost 4 bases and 2 bases, there was a span of 12 bases.

This clone has just one count. CDR3 residues: CASSPGDSYEQYF. The CDR3 region has the DNA TGTGCCAGTAGTCCCGGGGACTCCTACGAGCAGTACTTC. The chain carries TRBV19 and TRBJ2-7, with D possibly being TRBD2 (5 bases). Germline-derived CDR1 and CDR2 are LNHDA and SQIVND (reference sequence). V lost 5 bases to trimming and J lost 0 bases, with 8 bases between them. There are 13 residues in the CDR3.

Comments on this clone: This same CDR3 is encoded by further DNA sequences in the sample. This rearrangement joins TRBV5-6 to TRBJ1-2; D is unresolved. Germline CDR1 SGHDT, CDR2 YYEEEE. V shed 4 bases and J shed 7 bases, with 8 bases lying between them. This CDR3 comprises 11 residues. CDR3 loop: CASSLIGGYTF. The CDR3 DNA reads TGTGCCAGCAGCCTGATCGGTGGCTACACCTTC. The complete variable domain, with remaining parts taken from reference TRBV5-6 and TRBJ1-2, reads DAGVTQSPTHLIKTRGQQVTLRCSPKSGHDTVSWYQQALGQGPQFIFQYYEEEERQRGNFPDRFSGHQFPNYSSELNVNALLLGDSALYLCASSLIGGYTFGSGTRLTVV.

This clone was found a few times. The rearrangement joins TRBV7-2 to TRBJ2-3; TRBD2 agrees at 10 bases. Looked up from germline, CDR1 is SGHTA and CDR2 is FQGNSA. V gave up 5 bases and J gave up 0 bases; unmatched junction bases: 11. CDR3 length: 18 amino acids. CDR3 nucleotides: TGTGCCAGCAGCAAACCGGGACTAGCGATTGCTAGCACAGATACGCAGTATTTT. It yields the protein CASSKPGLAIASTDTQYF.

The genes are TRBV5-1 and TRBJ2-7; D may be TRBD1 (6 bases). Germline V lookup: CDR1 SGHRS, CDR2 YFSETQ. The CDR3 sequence is 14 residues long. V lost 3 bases, J lost 1 base, and 11 bases lay in between. The CDR3 spells CASSSRTASYEQYF. The CDR3 DNA reads TGCGCCAGCAGCTCGCGGACAGCGTCCTACGAGCAGTACTTC.

J is TRBJ1-3 and V is TRBV11-3; 7 nucleotides match TRBD1. After removal of 5 bases from V and 0 bases from J, the junction contained 4 bases not matched to a gene. Germline V gives CDR1 SGHNT, CDR2 YENEEA. This CDR3 comprises 15 residues. CDR3: CASSEQGSSGNTIYF. The CDR3 coding sequence is TGTGCCAGCAGCGAACAGGGGAGCTCTGGAAACACCATATATTTT.

The CDR3: CASSQSTGANVLTF. CDR3 nucleotides: TGCGCCAGCAGCCAGTCTACCGGGGCCAACGTCCTGACTTTC. The J gene is TRBJ2-6, the V gene TRBV4-1; D is undetermined. This CDR3 contains 14 residues. CDR1 is MGHRA, CDR2 YSYEKL, per germline. V lost 3 bases to trimming and J lost 4 bases, with 7 bases between them.

The genes are TRBV4-3 and TRBJ2-1, with 7 bases lining up with TRBD1. The trim removed 2 bases at V and 7 bases at J, leaving 11 bases unmatched. The CDR3 covers 16 residues. Germline V gives CDR1 LGHNA, CDR2 YSLEER. CDR3 nucleotides: TGCGCCAGCAGCCAACCTAGAGGGGGCGTTGCGAATGAGCAGTTCTTC. Protein sequence: CASSQPRGGVANEQFF.